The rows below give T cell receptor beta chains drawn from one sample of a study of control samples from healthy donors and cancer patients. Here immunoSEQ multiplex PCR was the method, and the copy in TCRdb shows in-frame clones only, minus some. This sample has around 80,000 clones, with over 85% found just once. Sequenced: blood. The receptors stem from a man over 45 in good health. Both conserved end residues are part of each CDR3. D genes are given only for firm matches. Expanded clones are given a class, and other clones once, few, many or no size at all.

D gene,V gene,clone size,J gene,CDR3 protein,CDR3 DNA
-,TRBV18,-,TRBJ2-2,CASSRDANTGELFF,TGTGCCAGCTCGAGGGATGCGAACACCGGGGAGCTGTTTTTT
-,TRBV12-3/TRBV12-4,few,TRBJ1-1,CASSLQVNTEAFF,TGTGCCAGCAGTTTGCAGGTGAACACTGAAGCTTTCTTT
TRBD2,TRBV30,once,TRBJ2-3,CAWSVPGLAGLTDTQYF,TGTGCCTGGAGTGTACCGGGACTAGCGGGGCTCACAGATACGCAGTATTTT
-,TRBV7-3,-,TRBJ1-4,CASSAGRGEKLFF,TGTGCCAGCAGCGCCGGTCGAGGGGAAAAACTGTTTTTT
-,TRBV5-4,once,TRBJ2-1,CASSLNRVSSNEQFF,TGTGCCAGCAGCTTGAACAGGGTATCATCAAATGAGCAGTTCTTC
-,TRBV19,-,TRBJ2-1,CASSISRGGGRDEQFF,TGTGCCAGTAGTATCTCCAGGGGAGGGGGCAGGGATGAGCAGTTCTTC
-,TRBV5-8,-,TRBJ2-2,CASSSLVEPGELFF,TGTGCCAGCAGCTCCCTTGTTGAGCCCGGGGAGCTGTTTTTT
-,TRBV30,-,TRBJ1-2,CAWSLVGRMGGYTF,TGTGCCTGGAGTTTGGTGGGACGCATGGGGGGCTACACCTTC
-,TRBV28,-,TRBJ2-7,CASRSAGTYEQYF,TGTGCCAGCAGGTCTGCCGGAACCTACGAGCAGTACTTC
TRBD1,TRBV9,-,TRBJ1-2,CASSPRTGNEGYGYTF,TGTGCCAGCAGCCCGCGGACAGGGAATGAAGGCTATGGCTACACCTTC
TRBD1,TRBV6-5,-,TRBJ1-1,CASSRQGNTEAFF,TGTGCCAGCAGTCGACAGGGGAACACTGAAGCTTTCTTT
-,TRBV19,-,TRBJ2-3,CASSLPLGDTQYF,TGTGCCAGTAGTCTACCTCTAGGAGATACGCAGTATTTT
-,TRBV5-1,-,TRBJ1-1,CASSPGQNTEAFF,TGCGCCAGCAGCCCGGGTCAGAACACTGAAGCTTTCTTT
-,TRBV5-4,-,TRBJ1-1,CASSSDRDNTEAFF,TGTGCCAGCAGCTCGGACAGAGATAACACTGAAGCTTTCTTT
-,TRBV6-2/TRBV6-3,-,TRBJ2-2,CASSTLRRTNTGELFF,TGTGCCAGCAGTACCCTCAGGCGAACGAACACCGGGGAGCTGTTTTTT
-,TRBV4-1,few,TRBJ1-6,CASSQEGPLGGSPLHF,TGCGCCAGCAGCCAAGAAGGCCCTCTCGGCGGTTCACCCCTCCACTTT
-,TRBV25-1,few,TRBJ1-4,CASSESDLGRSNEKLFF,TGTGCCAGCAGTGAATCCGATTTGGGCAGGTCGAATGAAAAACTGTTTTTT
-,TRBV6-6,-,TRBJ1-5,CASSRRGAEFNQPQHF,TGTGCCAGCAGCCGACGGGGCGCCGAGTTCAATCAGCCCCAGCATTTT
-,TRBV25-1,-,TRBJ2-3,CASSSSNGWGTDTQYF,TGTGCCAGCAGCTCCTCAAACGGTTGGGGCACAGATACGCAGTATTTT
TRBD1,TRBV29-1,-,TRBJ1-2,CSFGQGVNYGYTF,TGCAGCTTTGGACAGGGGGTAAACTATGGCTACACCTTC
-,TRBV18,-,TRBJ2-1,CASSPGGWNDEQFF,TGTGCCAGCTCACCGGGGGGCTGGAACGATGAGCAGTTCTTC
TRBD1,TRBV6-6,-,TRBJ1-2,CASNEQGAPNYGYTF,TGTGCCAGCAATGAACAGGGGGCGCCCAACTATGGCTACACCTTC
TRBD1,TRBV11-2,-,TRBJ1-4,CASSRTGWDEKLFF,TGTGCCAGCAGCCGGACAGGATGGGATGAAAAACTGTTTTTT
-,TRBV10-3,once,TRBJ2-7,CAISDSGRELYEQYF,TGTGCCATCAGTGATTCCGGACGGGAACTCTACGAGCAGTACTTC
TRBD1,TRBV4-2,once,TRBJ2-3,CASSGSLGGVGTDTQYF,TGTGCCAGCAGCGGAAGTTTAGGGGGCGTAGGCACAGATACGCAGTATTTT
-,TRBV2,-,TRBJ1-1,CASNLGTSTEAFF,TGTGCCAGCAACCTCGGGACGAGCACTGAAGCTTTCTTT
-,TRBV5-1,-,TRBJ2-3,CASSLEPSGTDTQYF,TGCGCCAGCAGCTTGGAACCTAGCGGCACAGATACGCAGTATTTT
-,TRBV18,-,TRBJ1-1,CASSPSQDLEAFF,TGTGCCAGCTCACCAAGCCAGGACCTTGAAGCTTTCTTT
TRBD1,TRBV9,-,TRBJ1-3,CASSGGIGTGGNTIYF,TGTGCCAGCAGCGGAGGGATTGGGACAGGAGGAAACACCATATATTTT
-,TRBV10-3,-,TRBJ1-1,CANRGGGSTEAFF,TGTGCCAACCGGGGCGGGGGAAGCACTGAAGCTTTCTTT
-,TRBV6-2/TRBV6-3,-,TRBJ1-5,CASSYSWVGQPQHF,TGTGCCAGCAGTTACTCTTGGGTAGGCCAGCCCCAGCATTTT
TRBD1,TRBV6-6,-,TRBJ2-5,CASSFTGGKETQYF,TGTGCCAGCAGTTTCACAGGGGGCAAAGAGACCCAGTACTTC
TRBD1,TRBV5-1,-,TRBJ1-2,CASSPGQGGFGYTF,TGCGCCAGCAGCCCCGGACAGGGAGGATTTGGCTACACCTTC
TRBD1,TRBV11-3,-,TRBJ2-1,CASSYPGQGHEQFF,TGTGCCAGCAGCTACCCTGGACAGGGCCATGAGCAGTTCTTC
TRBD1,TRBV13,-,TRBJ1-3,CASSSRDSDSGNTIYF,TGTGCCAGCAGCTCCCGGGACAGCGACTCTGGAAACACCATATATTTT
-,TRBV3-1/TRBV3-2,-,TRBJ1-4,CASSQVGEKLFF,TGTGCCAGCAGCCAAGTGGGGGAAAAACTGTTTTTT
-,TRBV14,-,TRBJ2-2,CASSQVERRELFF,TGTGCCAGCAGCCAAGTTGAGCGACGGGAGCTGTTTTTT
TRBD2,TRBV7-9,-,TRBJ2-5,CASSSLGLAGIQETQYF,TGTGCCAGCAGCTCCCTCGGGCTAGCGGGGATCCAAGAGACCCAGTACTTC
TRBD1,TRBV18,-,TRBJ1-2,CASSQPGQGDYGYTF,TGTGCCAGCTCACAACCGGGACAGGGAGACTATGGCTACACCTTC
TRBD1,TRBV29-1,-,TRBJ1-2,CSVEGTGNYGYTF,TGCAGCGTCGAGGGGACAGGAAACTATGGCTACACCTTC
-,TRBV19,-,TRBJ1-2,CASSIDPRMVTDYGYTF,TGTGCCAGTAGTATAGATCCACGGATGGTGACGGACTATGGCTACACCTTC
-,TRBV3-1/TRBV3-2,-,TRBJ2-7,CASSPRQVNSYEQYF,TGTGCCAGCAGCCCCCGACAGGTCAACTCCTACGAGCAGTACTTC
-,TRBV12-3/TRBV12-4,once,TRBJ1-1,CASSSLGQEAFF,TGTGCCAGCAGTTCGCTTGGACAGGAAGCTTTCTTT
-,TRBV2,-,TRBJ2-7,CASSEGFIYDEQYF,TGTGCCAGCAGTGAGGGGTTTATATATGACGAGCAGTACTTC
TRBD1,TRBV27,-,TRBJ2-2,CASSRKAGGVNTGELFF,TGTGCCAGCAGTCGAAAGGCAGGGGGCGTAAACACCGGGGAGCTGTTTTTT
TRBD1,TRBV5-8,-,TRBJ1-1,CASTRTGTENTEAFF,TGTGCCAGCACCAGGACAGGGACGGAAAACACTGAAGCTTTCTTT
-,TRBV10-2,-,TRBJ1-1,CASSEGYTEAFF,TGCGCCAGCAGTGAGGGGTACACTGAAGCTTTCTTT
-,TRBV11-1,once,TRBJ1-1,CASSQQGKNTEAFF,TGTGCCAGCAGCCAACAGGGAAAGAACACTGAAGCTTTCTTT
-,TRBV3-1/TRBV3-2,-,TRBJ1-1,CASSQGHANTEAFF,TGTGCCAGCAGCCAAGGGCACGCGAACACTGAAGCTTTCTTT
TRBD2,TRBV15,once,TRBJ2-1,CATSIGRGSYNEQFF,TGTGCCACCAGCATTGGGAGGGGTTCTTACAATGAGCAGTTCTTC
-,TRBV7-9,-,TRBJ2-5,CASSPQETQYF,TGTGCCAGCAGCCCACAAGAGACCCAGTACTTC
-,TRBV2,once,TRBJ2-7,CASSTIGTPTAGPYEQYF,TGTGCCAGCAGTACAATCGGGACGCCAACCGCGGGACCCTACGAGCAGTACTTC
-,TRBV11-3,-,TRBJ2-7,CASSNREKIGYEQYF,TGTGCCAGCAGCAACAGGGAGAAGATTGGCTACGAGCAGTACTTC
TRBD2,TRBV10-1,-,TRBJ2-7,CASRTSGGGPPSYEQYF,TGCGCCAGCAGGACTAGCGGGGGGGGGCCCCCATCCTACGAGCAGTACTTC